The sequence of this T cell receptor beta chain was determined in a study of beta chain features in type 1 diabetes. With respect to this clone: Its antigen is undetermined.

The study reverse transcribed the entire isolated RNA, so it sequenced expressed TCRB transcripts. The repertoire was sequenced with immunoSEQ multiplex PCR; TCRdb's copy has only in-frame clones and lacks some. The table shows roughly 40,000 clones, with approximately 49% occurring only once. The CDR3 loop spans 14 amino acids. Trimming pared 4 bases from V and 5 bases from J, leaving 15 bases between. The germline V gene has CDR1 SGHNT and CDR2 YYREEE (reference sequence). Findings and caveats of the study: There was no resolution here of whether HLA type influences TCRB rearrangement. For patients, the naive, central memory and Treg TCRB repertoires appeared more alike than for healthy donors. PCR might pick shorter templates more often, in the same way for patients and controls.

The TCR comes from a woman aged 18-29 years in good health. Sequencing was performed on central memory CD4+ T cells from blood. This sequence joins TRBV5-4 and TRBJ1-2; D remains ambiguous. This chain's CDR3 is CASSRPEQHYGYTF. CDR3 bases: TGTGCCAGCAGCCGACCGGAACAGCATTATGGCTACACCTTC.